Listed below are T cell receptor beta chains from one sample, sequenced in a study of CD8+CD57+ T cells in acquired aplastic anemia. MiXCR was run by TCRdb on the reads, yielding one entry per CDR3 protein. This table holds over 200,000 distinct CDR3 sequences, roughly 55% found once. The sequencing input was sorted CD4+, CD8+, or CD8+CD57+ T cells (not recorded which) from PBMCs. Source of these receptors: a human donor in good health. CDR3s include the opening cysteine and the closing phenylalanine or tryptophan. The D gene is left open where the match is weak. Size tells how often a clone was seen (once, few, many) or the class of an expanded clone, and some rows leave it out.

V	D	J	size	CDR3	DNA
TRBV14	-	TRBJ2-3	-	CASSQGDLGRYTQYF	TGTGCCAGCAGCCAAGGGGACTTAGGGAGGTATACGCAGTATTTT
TRBV10-3	-	TRBJ1-6	few	CAIQGQGNNSPLHF	TGTGCCATCCAGGGGCAGGGCAACAATTCACCCCTCCACTTT
TRBV7-9	TRBD1	TRBJ1-2	many	CASSPTDRAHYGYTF	TGTGCCAGCAGCCCAACGGACAGGGCACACTATGGCTACACCTTC
TRBV19	-	TRBJ1-2	-	CASSLQGLHGYTF	TGTGCCAGTAGTTTGCAGGGTCTACATGGCTACACCTTC
TRBV15	-	TRBJ2-7	-	CATSRGDTRYEQYF	TGTGCCACCAGCAGAGGGGACACCCGTTACGAGCAGTACTTC
TRBV20-1	-	TRBJ2-1	-	CSVTKQGYYNEQFF	TGCAGTGTAACTAAACAGGGATACTACAATGAGCAGTTCTTC
TRBV6-5	-	TRBJ1-2	-	CASSEEWGRNGYTF	TGTGCCAGCAGTGAAGAATGGGGGCGCAATGGCTACACCTTC
TRBV7-3	TRBD1	TRBJ2-1	-	CASRGTDYNEQFF	TGTGCCAGCAGGGGGACAGACTACAATGAGCAGTTCTTC
TRBV2	TRBD1	TRBJ1-1	many	CAIPGGNTEAFF	TGTGCCATCCCAGGGGGAAACACTGAAGCTTTCTTT
TRBV7-8	-	TRBJ2-1	-	CASSLVWTQNNEQFF	TGTGCCAGCAGCTTAGTCTGGACACAGAACAATGAGCAGTTCTTC
TRBV29-1	-	TRBJ1-2	-	CSVAYNYGYTF	TGCAGCGTAGCTTACAACTATGGCTACACCTTC
TRBV7-9	-	TRBJ2-5	-	CASSRSRRWGETQYF	TGTGCCAGCAGCCGGAGCAGGAGATGGGGAGAGACCCAGTACTTC
TRBV24-1	TRBD2	TRBJ2-1	-	CATSDAGTRGNEQFF	TGTGCCACCAGTGACGCCGGGACTAGGGGCAATGAGCAGTTCTTC
TRBV19	-	TRBJ1-2	once	CASRAEGYTF	TGTGCCAGTAGGGCGGAGGGCTACACCTTC
TRBV10-1	TRBD2	TRBJ2-1	-	CASSESGLAGYRSSYNEQFF	TGCGCCAGCAGTGAGTCGGGGCTAGCGGGGTACAGGAGCTCCTACAATGAGCAGTTCTTC
TRBV28	TRBD1	TRBJ2-1	-	CASSLGAGTGYNEQFF	TGTGCCAGCAGTTTAGGTGCCGGGACAGGCTACAATGAGCAGTTCTTC
TRBV20-1	-	TRBJ2-3	-	CSARDYREPDTQYF	TGCAGTGCTAGAGATTACAGGGAGCCAGATACGCAGTATTTT
TRBV9	-	TRBJ2-3	-	CASSVVGSSDTQYF	TGTGCCAGCAGCGTAGTGGGCAGCTCCGATACGCAGTATTTT
TRBV7-9	TRBD1	TRBJ1-2	few	CASSLAGQGDYGYTF	TGTGCCAGCAGCTTAGCTGGACAGGGTGACTATGGCTACACCTTC
TRBV9	-	TRBJ2-2	many	CASSVVDGELFF	TGTGCCAGCAGCGTAGTCGACGGGGAGCTGTTTTTT
TRBV19	-	TRBJ2-1	once	CASSIAGYNEQFF	TGTGCCAGTAGTATCGCAGGGTACAATGAGCAGTTCTTC
TRBV10-2	-	TRBJ2-1	once	CASSTLLYNEQFF	TGCGCCAGCAGTACCCTGTTGTACAATGAGCAGTTCTTC
TRBV24-1	TRBD2	TRBJ2-5	-	CATSQGGGETQYF	TGTGCCACCAGTCAGGGCGGGGGAGAGACCCAGTACTTC
TRBV20-1	-	TRBJ1-5	few	CSARMGAQPQHF	TGCAGTGCTAGAATGGGGGCTCAGCCCCAGCATTTT
TRBV20-1	-	TRBJ2-1	-	CSARDPGSSYNEQFF	TGCAGTGCTAGAGACCCCGGCAGCTCCTACAATGAGCAGTTCTTC
TRBV7-9	TRBD1	TRBJ2-3	-	CASRKTGSTDTQYF	TGTGCCAGCCGCAAGACAGGGAGCACAGATACGCAGTATTTT
TRBV14	-	TRBJ2-3	-	CASSHTEGVVNTQYF	TGTGCCAGCAGCCACACTGAGGGGGTAGTTAATACGCAGTATTTT
TRBV24-1	TRBD1	TRBJ2-1	-	CATSSGQGVPYNEQFF	TGTGCCACCAGTTCTGGACAGGGGGTCCCTTACAATGAGCAGTTCTTC
TRBV5-4	-	TRBJ1-1	-	CASSLGGSLRTEAFF	TGTGCCAGCAGCTTGGGTGGCAGTCTAAGGACTGAAGCTTTCTTT
TRBV7-9	-	TRBJ2-1	-	CASSLVAPASYNEQFF	TGTGCCAGCAGCTTAGTAGCACCAGCATCCTACAATGAGCAGTTCTTC
TRBV12-3/TRBV12-4	-	TRBJ1-1	many	CASTLGPLTEAFF	TGTGCCAGCACCCTGGGACCACTCACTGAAGCTTTCTTT
TRBV9	TRBD2	TRBJ2-2	-	CASSRLGGENTGELFF	TGTGCCAGCAGCCGACTGGGGGGGGAGAACACCGGGGAGCTGTTTTTT
TRBV9	-	TRBJ2-3	-	CASSVVGGFDTQYF	TGTGCCAGCAGCGTAGTAGGGGGTTTTGATACGCAGTATTTT
TRBV7-2	-	TRBJ1-1	-	CASSLVGGEAFF	TGTGCCAGCAGCTTAGTCGGGGGAGAAGCTTTCTTT
TRBV12-3/TRBV12-4	-	TRBJ1-2	many	CASSFGGRTYGYTF	TGTGCCAGCAGTTTCGGTGGCAGGACCTATGGCTACACCTTC
TRBV12-3/TRBV12-4	-	TRBJ2-1	-	CASSLQRRGEQFF	TGTGCCAGCAGTTTACAAAGGAGGGGGGAGCAGTTCTTC
TRBV7-3	TRBD2	TRBJ2-7	-	CASSGLATRYEQYF	TGTGCCAGCTCCGGACTAGCGACAAGATACGAGCAGTACTTC
TRBV10-3	TRBD2	TRBJ2-5	-	CAIRGTSGEETQYF	TGTGCCATCAGGGGGACTAGCGGAGAAGAGACCCAGTACTTC
TRBV7-3	-	TRBJ2-1	many	CASSFGAALRNEQFF	TGTGCCAGCAGCTTTGGGGCAGCCTTAAGAAATGAGCAGTTCTTC
TRBV19	-	TRBJ2-3	-	CASSIQGYTQYF	TGTGCCAGTAGTATACAGGGATATACGCAGTATTTT
TRBV2	-	TRBJ1-1	-	CASSPGPWTAIEAFF	TGTGCCAGCAGCCCGGGCCCCTGGACAGCGATTGAAGCTTTCTTT
TRBV7-9	-	TRBJ2-1	-	CASSLGLGQFF	TGTGCCAGCAGCTTGGGTCTGGGGCAGTTCTTC
TRBV14	-	TRBJ2-5	-	CASSQAGILEETQYF	TGTGCCAGCAGCCAAGCAGGTATTCTAGAAGAGACCCAGTACTTC